The clone carrying this T cell receptor beta chain was found a few times. Its target is unknown. This entry comes from a study of T-cell memory formation after mild COVID-19. TCRdb ran MiXCR on the 5' RACE reads and lists one entry per CDR3 protein. Here the sample spans 430,000 or so distinct CDR3 sequences, 20% to 30% being singletons. Germline V gene sequence: CDR1 LGHDT, CDR2 YNNKEL (reference sequence). The V gene lost 1 base and the J gene lost 0 bases, with 7 bases spanning the gap. The CDR3 is 15 residues long. The study's findings and limits: Second-wave clones that peaked on day 37 lacked confirmed SARS-CoV-2 specificity.

Sequencing was performed on PBMCs or a T cell subset sorted from them (not recorded which). This TCR came from an adult woman who had mild COVID-19 (a few samples of this study predate the infection). Cell type and time point are not known. The rearrangement links TRBV3-1 to TRBJ1-5; D is ambiguous. The CDR3 loop is CASSQGVNSNQPQHF. The CDR3 DNA reads as TGTGCCAGCAGCCAAGGGGTAAATAGCAATCAGCCCCAGCATTTT.